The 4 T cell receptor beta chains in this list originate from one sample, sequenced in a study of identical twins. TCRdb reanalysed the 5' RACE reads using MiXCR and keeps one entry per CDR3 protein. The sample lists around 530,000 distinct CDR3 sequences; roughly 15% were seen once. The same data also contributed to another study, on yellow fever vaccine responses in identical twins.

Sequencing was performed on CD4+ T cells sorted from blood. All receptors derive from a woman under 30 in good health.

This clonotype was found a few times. The CDR3 bases are TGCAGTGCTAAGGACGCGGAGATGGGCAAAAACATTCAGTACTTC. It codes for CSAKDAEMGKNIQYF. The V and J genes are TRBV20-1 and TRBJ2-4; D unresolved. Per germline, CDR1 DFQATT and CDR2 SNEGSKA (reference sequence). The CDR3 consists of 15 residues. Trimming cost V 4 bases and J 3 bases, with 16 bases left between them.

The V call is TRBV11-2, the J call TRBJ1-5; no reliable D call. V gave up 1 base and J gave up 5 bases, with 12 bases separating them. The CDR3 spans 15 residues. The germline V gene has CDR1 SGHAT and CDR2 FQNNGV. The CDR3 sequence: CASSLAAGGHQPQHF. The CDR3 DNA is TGTGCCAGCAGCTTAGCGGCTGGAGGGCATCAGCCCCAGCATTTT.

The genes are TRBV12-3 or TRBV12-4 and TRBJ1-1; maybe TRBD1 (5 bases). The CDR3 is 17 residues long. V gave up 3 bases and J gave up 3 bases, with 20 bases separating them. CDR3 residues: CASSLALAGNLDTEAFF. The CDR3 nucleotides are TGTGCCAGCAGTTTGGCCCTTGCAGGGAATTTGGACACTGAAGCTTTCTTT.

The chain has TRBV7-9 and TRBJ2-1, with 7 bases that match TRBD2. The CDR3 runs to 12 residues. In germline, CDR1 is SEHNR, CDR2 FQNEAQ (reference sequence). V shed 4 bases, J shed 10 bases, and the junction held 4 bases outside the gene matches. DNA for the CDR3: TGTGCCAGCAGCTCTACTAGCGCCGAGCAGTTCTTC. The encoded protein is CASSSTSAEQFF.